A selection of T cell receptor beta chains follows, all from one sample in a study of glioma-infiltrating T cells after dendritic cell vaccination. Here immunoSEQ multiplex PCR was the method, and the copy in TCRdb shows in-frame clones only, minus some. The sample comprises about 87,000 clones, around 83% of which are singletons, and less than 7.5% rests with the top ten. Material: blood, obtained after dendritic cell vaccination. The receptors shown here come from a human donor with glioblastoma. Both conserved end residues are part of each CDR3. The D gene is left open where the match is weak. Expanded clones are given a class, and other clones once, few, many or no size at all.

cdr3_aa: CASSEVSGNYGYTF
cdr3_nt: TGTGCCAGCAGTGAAGTGTCGGGGAACTATGGCTACACCTTC
v_call: TRBV2
j_call: TRBJ1-2
d_call: NA
clone_size: NA

cdr3_aa: CASSSPGQGSYEQYF
cdr3_nt: TGCGCCAGCAGCTCACCGGGACAGGGCTCCTACGAGCAGTACTTC
v_call: TRBV4-1
j_call: TRBJ2-7
d_call: TRBD1
clone_size: NA

cdr3_aa: CASRTGGRTGELFF
cdr3_nt: TGCGCCAGCAGGACAGGGGGCCGGACCGGGGAGCTGTTTTTT
v_call: TRBV10-2
j_call: TRBJ2-2
d_call: TRBD1
clone_size: NA

cdr3_aa: CASSRERRSTDTQYF
cdr3_nt: TGCGCCAGCAGCCGCGAGCGGAGAAGCACAGATACGCAGTATTTT
v_call: TRBV4-3
j_call: TRBJ2-3
d_call: NA
clone_size: NA

cdr3_aa: CASSEEGGGQGQPQHF
cdr3_nt: TGTGCCAGCAGTGAAGAAGGGGGCGGTCAGGGGCAGCCCCAGCATTTT
v_call: TRBV2
j_call: TRBJ1-5
d_call: TRBD1
clone_size: NA

cdr3_aa: CASSFGLAVTLLYF
cdr3_nt: TGTGCCAGCAGTTTTGGACTAGCGGTGACCCTTCTGTATTTT
v_call: TRBV2
j_call: TRBJ2-3
d_call: TRBD2
clone_size: NA

cdr3_aa: CASSPQGMGETQYF
cdr3_nt: TGTGCCAGCAGCCCACAGGGGATGGGAGAGACCCAGTACTTC
v_call: TRBV7-6
j_call: TRBJ2-5
d_call: TRBD1
clone_size: NA

cdr3_aa: CASSPGTDADTQYF
cdr3_nt: TGTGCCAGCAGTCCCGGGACAGACGCAGATACGCAGTATTTT
v_call: TRBV6-5
j_call: TRBJ2-3
d_call: TRBD1
clone_size: NA

cdr3_aa: CATRRAGDSPLHF
cdr3_nt: TGTGCCACCCGGCGGGCAGGGGATTCACCCCTCCACTTT
v_call: TRBV6-6
j_call: TRBJ1-6
d_call: NA
clone_size: NA

cdr3_aa: CASSQDHPLGYEKLFF
cdr3_nt: TGTGCCAGCAGCCAAGATCACCCCCTAGGCTATGAAAAACTGTTTTTT
v_call: TRBV4-2
j_call: TRBJ1-4
d_call: NA
clone_size: NA

cdr3_aa: CASSLVVGQGAVEAFF
cdr3_nt: TGTGCCAGCAGCTTGGTTGTAGGACAGGGGGCTGTTGAAGCTTTCTTT
v_call: TRBV11-1
j_call: TRBJ1-1
d_call: TRBD1
clone_size: NA

cdr3_aa: CASSSHGTRRGYGYTF
cdr3_nt: TGTGCCAGCAGCTCCCATGGGACTCGTCGGGGCTATGGCTACACCTTC
v_call: TRBV21-1
j_call: TRBJ1-2
d_call: NA
clone_size: NA

cdr3_aa: CASSWDRTNTEAFF
cdr3_nt: TGTGCCAGCAGCTGGGACAGGACGAACACTGAAGCTTTCTTT
v_call: TRBV5-8
j_call: TRBJ1-1
d_call: TRBD1
clone_size: once

cdr3_aa: CASSLEAGGQPQHF
cdr3_nt: TGTGCCAGCAGCTTAGAGGCGGGCGGTCAGCCCCAGCATTTT
v_call: TRBV7-9
j_call: TRBJ1-5
d_call: NA
clone_size: NA

cdr3_aa: CAWRTQGYNEQFF
cdr3_nt: TGTGCCTGGAGGACTCAGGGGTACAATGAGCAGTTCTTC
v_call: TRBV30
j_call: TRBJ2-1
d_call: NA
clone_size: NA

cdr3_aa: CASSLAGTGLTEAFF
cdr3_nt: TGTGCCAGCAGTTTAGCCGGGACAGGGCTCACTGAAGCTTTCTTT
v_call: TRBV27
j_call: TRBJ1-1
d_call: TRBD1
clone_size: NA

cdr3_aa: CASSLGTSGVYTGELFF
cdr3_nt: TGTGCCAGCAGCTTAGGGACTAGCGGTGTTTACACCGGGGAGCTGTTTTTT
v_call: TRBV7-9
j_call: TRBJ2-2
d_call: TRBD2
clone_size: NA

cdr3_aa: CASSRAGQGDEKLFF
cdr3_nt: TGTGCCAGCTCGCGAGCGGGACAGGGAGATGAAAAACTGTTTTTT
v_call: TRBV2
j_call: TRBJ1-4
d_call: TRBD1
clone_size: NA

cdr3_aa: CASSGDSSTINSPLHF
cdr3_nt: TGTGCCAGCTCCGGGGACAGCTCCACAATTAATTCACCCCTCCACTTT
v_call: TRBV18
j_call: TRBJ1-6
d_call: TRBD1
clone_size: NA

cdr3_aa: CASSWGQPSYEQYF
cdr3_nt: TGCGCCAGCAGCTGGGGACAGCCCTCCTACGAGCAGTACTTC
v_call: TRBV5-1
j_call: TRBJ2-7
d_call: TRBD1
clone_size: NA

cdr3_aa: CASSRSGTGDNEQYF
cdr3_nt: TGTGCCAGCAGTCGCTCCGGGACAGGGGATAACGAGCAGTACTTC
v_call: TRBV25-1
j_call: TRBJ2-7
d_call: TRBD1
clone_size: NA

cdr3_aa: CASSQDGQAGLYEQYF
cdr3_nt: TGTGCCAGCAGCCAAGATGGCCAAGCGGGGTTATACGAGCAGTACTTC
v_call: TRBV4-2
j_call: TRBJ2-7
d_call: TRBD2
clone_size: once

cdr3_aa: CASSLVGSWRGTEAFF
cdr3_nt: TGTGCCAGCAGCTTGGTGGGGTCATGGAGGGGCACTGAAGCTTTCTTT
v_call: TRBV5-6
j_call: TRBJ1-1
d_call: NA
clone_size: NA

cdr3_aa: CASSLVGGGATNEKLFF
cdr3_nt: TGTGCCAGCAGCTTAGTAGGGGGGGGCGCAACTAATGAAAAACTGTTTTTT
v_call: TRBV11-2
j_call: TRBJ1-4
d_call: NA
clone_size: NA

cdr3_aa: CASSQPEEVRETQYF
cdr3_nt: TGCGCCAGCAGCCAACCCGAAGAGGTTCGAGAGACCCAGTACTTC
v_call: TRBV4-1
j_call: TRBJ2-5
d_call: NA
clone_size: NA

cdr3_aa: CASSPTRVNQPQHF
cdr3_nt: TGTGCCAGCTCACCCACCAGGGTCAATCAGCCCCAGCATTTT
v_call: TRBV18
j_call: TRBJ1-5
d_call: NA
clone_size: NA

cdr3_aa: CASTDEGLWNEQYF
cdr3_nt: TGTGCCAGCACCGATGAGGGTCTTTGGAACGAGCAGTACTTC
v_call: TRBV7-9
j_call: TRBJ2-7
d_call: NA
clone_size: few

cdr3_aa: CASSLKGGSYSGANVLTF
cdr3_nt: TGTGCCAGCAGCTTGAAGGGAGGATCCTACTCTGGGGCCAACGTCCTGACTTTC
v_call: TRBV5-8
j_call: TRBJ2-6
d_call: NA
clone_size: once

cdr3_aa: CASSLDRDHGYTF
cdr3_nt: TGTGCCAGCAGCTTAGACAGGGACCATGGCTACACCTTC
v_call: TRBV7-2
j_call: TRBJ1-2
d_call: NA
clone_size: NA

cdr3_aa: CASSPRLAGGEADTQYF
cdr3_nt: TGTGCCAGCAGCCCAAGACTAGCGGGGGGGGAAGCAGATACGCAGTATTTT
v_call: TRBV5-4
j_call: TRBJ2-3
d_call: TRBD2
clone_size: NA

cdr3_aa: CASSSDRNAGNTIYF
cdr3_nt: TGTGCCAGCTCATCAGACAGAAACGCTGGAAACACCATATATTTT
v_call: TRBV18
j_call: TRBJ1-3
d_call: NA
clone_size: NA

cdr3_aa: CASSQDRGQSTDTQYF
cdr3_nt: TGCGCCAGCAGCCAAGACAGGGGACAGAGCACAGATACGCAGTATTTT
v_call: TRBV4-3
j_call: TRBJ2-3
d_call: TRBD1
clone_size: NA

cdr3_aa: CASSYPYDSPLHF
cdr3_nt: TGTGCCAGCAGTTACCCTTATGATTCACCCCTCCACTTT
v_call: TRBV6-6
j_call: TRBJ1-6
d_call: NA
clone_size: NA